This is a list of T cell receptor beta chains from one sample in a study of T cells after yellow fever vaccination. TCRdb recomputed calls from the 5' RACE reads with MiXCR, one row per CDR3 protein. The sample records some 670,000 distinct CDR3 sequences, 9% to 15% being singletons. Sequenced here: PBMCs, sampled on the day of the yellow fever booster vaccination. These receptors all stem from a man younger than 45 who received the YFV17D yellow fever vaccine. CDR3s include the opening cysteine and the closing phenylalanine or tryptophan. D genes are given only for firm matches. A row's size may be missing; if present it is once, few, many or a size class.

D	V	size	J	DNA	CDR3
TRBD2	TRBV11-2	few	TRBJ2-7	TGTGCCAGCAGCTCCGACCGAAACAGGGTTAGCGGGAGCCGCCCCTACGAGCAGTACTTC	CASSSDRNRVSGSRPYEQYF
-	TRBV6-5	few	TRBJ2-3	TGTGCCAGCAGTTACTCTAGGGGAGATCCGCAGTATTTT	CASSYSRGDPQYF
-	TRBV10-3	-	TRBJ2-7	TGTGCCATCAGTGAGTTTAGACAGGCCCCTTACGAGCAGTACTTC	CAISEFRQAPYEQYF
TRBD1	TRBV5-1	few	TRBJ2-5	TGCGCCAGCAGCCGAGACAGGGCGCAAGAGACCCAGTACTTC	CASSRDRAQETQYF
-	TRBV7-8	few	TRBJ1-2	TGTGCCAGCAGCTTAGCGGCCGGGTCTGGCTACACCTTC	CASSLAAGSGYTF
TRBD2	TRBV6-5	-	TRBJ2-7	TGTGCCAGCAGTTACCCTGGGGCTAGCGGTCCCTACGAGCAGTACTTC	CASSYPGASGPYEQYF
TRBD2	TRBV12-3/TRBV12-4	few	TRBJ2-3	TGTGCCAGCAGTTTAGTGAAGGCTAGCGGGAGGGCCTATACGCAGTATTTT	CASSLVKASGRAYTQYF
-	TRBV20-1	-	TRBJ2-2	TGCAGTCGGACGAGCAACACCGGGGAGCTGTTTTTT	CSRTSNTGELFF
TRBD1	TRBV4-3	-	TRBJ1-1	TGCGCCAGCAGCCAAGGAGGACAGGGCTCTCAAGCTTTCTTT	CASSQGGQGSQAFF
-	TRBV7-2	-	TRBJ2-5	TGTGCCAGCAGCTTAGTCAGAGCGGGAGAGACCCAGTACTTC	CASSLVRAGETQYF
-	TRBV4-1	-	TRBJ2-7	TGCGCCAGCAGCCAAGAGCCGGGGACCCCGGACTACGAGCAGTACTTC	CASSQEPGTPDYEQYF
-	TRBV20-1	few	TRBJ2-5	TGCAGTGTCCCGGAGTTTGGGTGGGGAGAGACCCAGTACTTC	CSVPEFGWGETQYF
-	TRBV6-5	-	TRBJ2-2	TGTGCCAGCAGTTACTTCGGACCCGCGACCACCGGGGAGCTGTTTTTT	CASSYFGPATTGELFF
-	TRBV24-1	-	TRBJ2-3	TGTGCCACCAGTGATCTCGGGACACCAGATACGCAGTATTTT	CATSDLGTPDTQYF
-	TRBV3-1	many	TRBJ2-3	TGTGCCAGCAGCCGCGGGTCCTATGAAAGGGATACGCAGTATTTT	CASSRGSYERDTQYF
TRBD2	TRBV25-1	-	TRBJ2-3	TGTGCCAGCAGTGAGTCGGCGACTAGCGGGGCCTTTTCCACAGATACGCAGTATTTT	CASSESATSGAFSTDTQYF
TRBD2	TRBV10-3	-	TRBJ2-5	TGTGCCATCAGTGCCCCGGGAGGGGAAGAGACCCAGTACTTC	CAISAPGGEETQYF
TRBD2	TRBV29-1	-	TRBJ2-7	TGCAGCGTTACCGGGACTAGCGGTTTCTACGAGCAGTACTTC	CSVTGTSGFYEQYF
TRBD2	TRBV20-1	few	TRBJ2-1	TGCAGTGCTAGAGAGTCTAGCGGGAGGTCCTACAATGAGCAGTTCTTC	CSARESSGRSYNEQFF
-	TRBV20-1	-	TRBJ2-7	TGCAGTGCTAGTTCTGGAGCCTACGAGCAGTACTTC	CSASSGAYEQYF
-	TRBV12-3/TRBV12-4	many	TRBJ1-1	TGTGCCAGCAGTTTAGGGCAGCCGAACACTGAAGCTTTCTTT	CASSLGQPNTEAFF
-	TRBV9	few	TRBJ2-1	TGTGCCAGCAGCGTAGATGGGATCTACAATGAGCAGTTCTTC	CASSVDGIYNEQFF
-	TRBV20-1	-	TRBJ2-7	TGCAGTGCGAGGACAGCGTCCTACGAGCAGTACTTC	CSARTASYEQYF
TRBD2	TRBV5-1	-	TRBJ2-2	TGCGCCAGCAACTCCGCTAGCGGGAACACCGGGGAGCTGTTTTTT	CASNSASGNTGELFF
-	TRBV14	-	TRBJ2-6	TGTGCCAGCTCAGTGCTCTCCGGGGCCAACGTCCTGACTTTC	CASSVLSGANVLTF
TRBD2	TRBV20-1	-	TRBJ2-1	TGCAGTGCTAGAGACTCCGGGACTAGCGGAGGCTCCTACAATGAGCAGTTCTTC	CSARDSGTSGGSYNEQFF
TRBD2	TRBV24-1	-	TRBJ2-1	TGTGCCACCAGTGATGTCCGACTAGCGGGCCATGAGCAGTTCTTC	CATSDVRLAGHEQFF
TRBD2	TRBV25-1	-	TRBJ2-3	TGTGCCAGCAGTAGCCGAACGGGGAAGGGGACTAGCGGGAGGGCAAATACGCAGTATTTT	CASSSRTGKGTSGRANTQYF
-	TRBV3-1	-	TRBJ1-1	TGTGCCAGCAGCCCCCGGCCAGGGAACACTGAAGCTTTCTTT	CASSPRPGNTEAFF
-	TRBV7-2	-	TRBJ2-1	TGTGCCAGCAGTCTCACCGGGGACAGGGGTCCTAGCGGGGCGGAAAGCTTC	CASSLTGDRGPSGAESF
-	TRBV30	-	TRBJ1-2	TGTGCCTGGAGTGCCTTCTTCTATGGCTACACCTTC	CAWSAFFYGYTF
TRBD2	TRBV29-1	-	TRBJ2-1	TGCAGCGCCGGGACTAGCGGGAGGGCCGGACTGTTCTTC	CSAGTSGRAGLFF
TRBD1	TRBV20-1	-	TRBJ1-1	TGCAGTGTTCCCCGCCGGGACAGCACTGAAGCTTTCTTT	CSVPRRDSTEAFF
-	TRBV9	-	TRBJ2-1	TGTGCCAGCAGCGTAGGGGTGGGGATAAACAATGAGCAGTTCTTC	CASSVGVGINNEQFF
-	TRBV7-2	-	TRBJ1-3	TGTGCCAGCAGCTTAATCCGAGGAAACACCATATATTTT	CASSLIRGNTIYF
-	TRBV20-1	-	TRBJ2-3	TGCAGTGCCAGGAGAGGTGCAGATACGCAGTATTTT	CSARRGADTQYF
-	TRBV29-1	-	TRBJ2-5	TGCAGCGTCGCGTACAGGGTGGGAGAGACCCAGTACTTC	CSVAYRVGETQYF
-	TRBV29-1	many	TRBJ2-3	TGCAGCGTTGGTCAGATCACAGATACGCAGTATTTT	CSVGQITDTQYF
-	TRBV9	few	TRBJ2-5	TGTGCCAGCAGCGCAACCCTTCAAGAGACCCAGTACTTC	CASSATLQETQYF
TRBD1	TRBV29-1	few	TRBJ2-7	TGCAGCGCGGGACAGGACTCCTACGAGCAGTACTTC	CSAGQDSYEQYF
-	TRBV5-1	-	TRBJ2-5	TGCGCCAGCAGCAGCAGGACAGCTAAAGAGACCCAGTACTTC	CASSSRTAKETQYF